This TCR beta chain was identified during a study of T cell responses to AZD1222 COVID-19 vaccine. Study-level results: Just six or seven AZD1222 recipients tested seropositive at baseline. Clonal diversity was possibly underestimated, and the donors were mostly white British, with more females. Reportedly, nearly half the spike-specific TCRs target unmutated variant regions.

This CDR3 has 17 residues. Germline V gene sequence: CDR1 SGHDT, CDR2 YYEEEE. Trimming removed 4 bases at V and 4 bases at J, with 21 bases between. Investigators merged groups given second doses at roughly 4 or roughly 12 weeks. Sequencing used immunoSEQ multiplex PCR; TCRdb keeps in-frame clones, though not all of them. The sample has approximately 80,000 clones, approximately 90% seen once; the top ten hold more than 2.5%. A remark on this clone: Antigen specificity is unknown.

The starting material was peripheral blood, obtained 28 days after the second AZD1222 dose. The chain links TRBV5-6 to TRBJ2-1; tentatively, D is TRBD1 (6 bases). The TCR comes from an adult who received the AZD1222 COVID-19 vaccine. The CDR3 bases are TGTGCCAGCAGCCCGGCGGCTGGCAGGGGCTATTACAATGAGCAGTTCTTC. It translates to CASSPAAGRGYYNEQFF. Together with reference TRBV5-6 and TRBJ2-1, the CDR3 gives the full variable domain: DAGVTQSPTHLIKTRGQQVTLRCSPKSGHDTVSWYQQALGQGPQFIFQYYEEEERQRGNFPDRFSGHQFPNYSSELNVNALLLGDSALYLCASSPAAGRGYYNEQFFGPGTRLTVL.